This entry concerns a single T cell receptor (beta chain). The antigen this receptor binds is unknown. Base qualities are not recorded, but no much larger clone differs from it by a single base. The source of the sample is a study of cytomegalovirus exposure and HLA in healthy donors (dated by TCRdb to 2016 to 2017). With regard to the full study: According to a later analysis, the 120 or so validation repertoires were produced on the same platform as the 666 repertoires of the first cohort. To predict cytomegalovirus infection status, the study brought together high-throughput TCR immunosequencing, statistical association of individual TCRs with disease status, and machine learning. The study aimed to test whether signatures of past pathogen exposure could be identified by cataloging public T cell receptors. Besides the first cohort of more than 650 subjects, a separate validation cohort made up of over 100 different subjects was used.

Library method: the immunoSEQ multiplex PCR assay. The authors' pipeline ran thus. A statistical classification framework was built to diagnose cytomegalovirus status from the catalog of TCR beta chain sequences. In its TCRdb copy, this immuneACCESS table keeps in-frame sequences only and misses some clones. Where compared with another copy, unresolved V genes explain less than half of these, and the others have no known cause. That table supplies the V and J calls and clone size; D and trimming were determined from the DNA. This sample comprises about 220,000 clones, 88% of them detected only once. The top ten hold 2.9% of the sample. On the study overall, not on this receptor specifically: All 130 or so repertoires were used to score co-occurrence in the validation cohort in a later analysis, because that analysis had no HLA typing for the cohort. Three of the identified cytomegalovirus-associated TCR beta chains were confirmed in vitro to be specific for cytomegalovirus antigens. In a later analysis, TCRs clustered in the first cohort were found to also tend to co-occur in the 120 or so validation repertoires, with 85% to 95% of cluster scores above 0. In the study, 150 to 200 TCR beta chains were listed as associated with cytomegalovirus. The authors suggested that the approach could potentially be generalized to other disease states and immunological phenotypes. Across donors, most TCR sequences were observed very rarely, whereas some public TCRs were present in many individuals. The classifier was reported to diagnose cytomegalovirus status with high specificity and sensitivity in both the original cohort and the validation cohort.

V was cut back by 0 bases and J by 2 bases, leaving a gap of 8 bases between them. The CDR3 holds 14 amino acids from the cysteine to the phenylalanine. CDR3 DNA only is kept here, 42 bases in frame from base 1. Based on the germline V gene, the CDR1 and CDR2 sequences are LGHNA and YSLEER. Separate from the roughly 650-subject first cohort, the validation cohort of roughly 130 subjects was the group to which the donors belonged. The sample taken for sequencing was PBMCs. Recombination linked TRBV4-3 to TRBJ2-7, with the D gene not clear enough to name. This receptor was identified in a woman aged 18-29 years in good health and CMV-seronegative. The CDR3: CASSQERGTYEQYF. The nucleotides are TGCGCCAGCAGCCAAGAGCGAGGAACCTACGAGCAGTACTTC.